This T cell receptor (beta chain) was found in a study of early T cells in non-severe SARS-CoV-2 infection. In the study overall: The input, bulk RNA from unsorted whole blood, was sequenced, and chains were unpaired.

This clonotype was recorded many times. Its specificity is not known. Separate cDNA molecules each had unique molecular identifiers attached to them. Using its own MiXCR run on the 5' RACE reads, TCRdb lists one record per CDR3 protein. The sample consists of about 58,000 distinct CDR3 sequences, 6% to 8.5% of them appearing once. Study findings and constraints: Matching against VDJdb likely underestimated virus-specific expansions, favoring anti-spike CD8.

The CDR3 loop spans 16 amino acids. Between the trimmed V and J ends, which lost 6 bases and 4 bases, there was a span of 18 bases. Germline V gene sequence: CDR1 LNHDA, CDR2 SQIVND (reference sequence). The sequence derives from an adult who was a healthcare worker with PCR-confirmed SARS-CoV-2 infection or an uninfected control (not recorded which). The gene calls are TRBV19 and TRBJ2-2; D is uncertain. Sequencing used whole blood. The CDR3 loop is CASSQTVTSSTGELFF. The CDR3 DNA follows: TGTGCCAGTAGCCAAACAGTAACGTCGAGCACCGGGGAGCTGTTTTTT.